One and the same sample provided the 12 T cell receptor beta chains below, sequenced in a study of blood T cell repertoires in COVID-19. Repertoires were generated with immunoSEQ multiplex PCR, while TCRdb's copy carries only in-frame clones and drops some. The sample records around 24,000 clones, roughly 80% being singletons. Material for sequencing was peripheral blood. All receptors come from a man over 45 with active or convalescent COVID-19.

J is TRBJ2-5 and V is TRBV5-4; 7 bases fit TRBD2. The junction had 11 bases not matched to a gene; V was cut back by 3 bases and J by 3 bases. CDR1 and CDR2 (germline): SGHNT, YYREEE (reference sequence). The CDR3 extends over 16 amino acids. This CDR3 reads CASSSLSGGDKETQYF. The CDR3 nucleotides read TGTGCCAGCAGCTCCCTCAGTGGGGGGGATAAAGAGACCCAGTACTTC. Full variable domain (outside the CDR3, taken from reference TRBV5-4 and TRBJ2-5): ETGVTQSPTHLIKTRGQQVTLRCSSQSGHNTVSWYQQALGQGPQFIFQYYREEENGRGNFPPRFSGLQFPNYSSELNVNALELDDSALYLCASSSLSGGDKETQYFGPGTRLLVL.

V and J are TRBV7-9 and TRBJ1-1; no clear D gene. Germline CDR1 is SEHNR and CDR2 is FQNEAQ (reference sequence). The CDR3 contains 16 residues. Trimming took off 5 bases at V and 4 bases at J, with 20 bases between the two ends. The CDR3, as DNA: TGTGCCAGCAGCCCCCCGGGGTCGGCATGGATCACTGAAGCTTTCTTT. The encoded protein is CASSPPGSAWITEAFF. The full variable domain, its missing parts supplied by reference TRBV7-9 and TRBJ1-1, is DTGVSQNPRHKITKRGQNVTFRCDPISEHNRLYWYRQTLGQGPEFLTYFQNEAQLEKSRLLSDRFSAERPKGSFSTLEIQRTEQGDSAMYLCASSPPGSAWITEAFFGQGTRLTVV.

The chain links TRBV11-3 to TRBJ1-5, with D possibly matching TRBD1 (5 bases). Germline CDR1 is SGHNT and CDR2 is YENEEA. The CDR3 has 13 amino acids. Trimming shortened V by 5 bases and J by 3 bases, and 8 bases separated the two germline ends. The CDR3 spells CASSRGFNQPQHF. CDR3 DNA sequence: TGTGCCAGCAGCCGGGGGTTCAATCAGCCCCAGCATTTT. The full variable domain, with the rest looked up from reference TRBV11-3 and TRBJ1-5, is EAGVVQSPRYKIIEKKQPVAFWCNPISGHNTLYWYLQNLGQGPELLIRYENEEAVDDSQLPKDRFSAERLKGVDSTLKIQPAELGDSAVYLCASSRGFNQPQHFGDGTRLSIL.

The chain carries TRBV27 and TRBJ1-5, with 8 nucleotides matching TRBD1. Germline values: CDR1 MNHEY, CDR2 SMNVEV (reference sequence). V lost 6 bases to trimming and J lost 7 bases; unmatched junction nucleotides: 11. This CDR3 is 15 amino acids long. The CDR3 here is CASSPDRVGGQPQHF. The CDR3 coding sequence is TGTGCCAGCAGCCCGGACAGGGTCGGAGGGCAGCCCCAGCATTTT.

This chain links TRBV29-1 with TRBJ1-1; 10 bases align to TRBD1. This CDR3 comprises 12 residues. Germline loops: CDR1 SQVTM, CDR2 ANQGSEA. The trim removed 8 bases at V and 5 bases at J, leaving 5 bases unmatched. The CDR3 DNA reads as TGCAGCTCCGGACAGGGGGTTACTGAAGCTTTCTTT. This codes for CSSGQGVTEAFF.

The chain links TRBV29-1 to TRBJ1-1, with a weak D call TRBD1 (6 bases). This CDR3 is built from 14 residues. V was pared by 0 bases and J by 7 bases, with 15 bases between. CDR1 is SQVTM and CDR2 is ANQGSEA in the germline V gene. This chain's CDR3 is CSVEDFPGQDEAFF. CDR3 DNA sequence: TGCAGCGTTGAAGACTTTCCGGGACAAGATGAAGCTTTCTTT.

The CDR3 sequence: CAITGGVGQAYNEQFF. CDR3 coding DNA: TGTGCCATCACAGGGGGAGTGGGACAGGCCTACAATGAGCAGTTCTTC. J is TRBJ2-1 and V is TRBV10-3, with TRBD1 matching over 8 bases. Germline CDR1 ENHRY, CDR2 SYGVKD. This CDR3 comprises 16 residues. V dropped 7 bases and J dropped 2; count of bases not matched to a gene: 10.

V and J are TRBV7-2 and TRBJ1-5; the D gene is possibly TRBD1 (5 bases). The CDR3 is made up of 15 amino acids. The V gene lost 2 bases and the J gene lost 7 bases, with 15 bases spanning the gap. Germline V lookup: CDR1 SGHTA, CDR2 FQGNSA. The CDR3 DNA follows: TGTGCCAGCAGCTTAAAAGGGCAGGGATACCAGCCCCAGCATTTT. It yields the protein CASSLKGQGYQPQHF. Full variable domain (missing parts from reference TRBV7-2 and TRBJ1-5): GAGVSQSPSNKVTEKGKDVELRCDPISGHTALYWYRQSLGQGLEFLIYFQGNSAPDKSGLPSDRFSAERTGGSVSTLTIQRTQQEDSAVYLCASSLKGQGYQPQHFGDGTRLSIL.

V is TRBV30 and J is TRBJ1-1; 8 bases agree with TRBD1. This CDR3 spans 13 amino acids. CDR1 and CDR2 (germline): GTSNPN, SVGIG (reference sequence). Losses at the gene ends were 6 bases for V and 1 base for J; bases not matched to a gene: 4. The CDR3 nucleotides are TGTGCCTGTTCAGGGACAGGGAACACTGAAGCTTTCTTT. This translates into CACSGTGNTEAFF. Combining the CDR3 with reference TRBV30 and TRBJ1-1 gives the whole variable domain SQTIHQWPATLVQPVGSPLSLECTVEGTSNPNLYWYRQAAGRGLQLLFYSVGIGQISSEVPQNLSASRPQDRQFILSSKKLLLSDSGFYLCACSGTGNTEAFFGQGTRLTVV.

The chain carries TRBV28 and TRBJ1-1; possible D gene TRBD1, 6 bases. This CDR3 region has 13 residues. CDR1 is MDHEN, CDR2 SYDVKM, per germline. The ends were cut back, 2 bases at V and 10 bases at J, with 14 bases in the middle. The CDR3 loop reads CASSLPVGGAAFF. The CDR3 DNA is TGTGCCAGCAGTTTACCGGTCGGGGGGGCAGCTTTCTTT.

The chain has TRBV5-1 and TRBJ1-2, with 9 bases lining up with TRBD1. The CDR3 sequence is 14 residues long. Germline V gene lookup returns CDR1 SGHRS and CDR2 YFSETQ. J gave up 4 bases and V 3 bases, and 4 bases lay outside the gene matches. CDR3 residues: CASSSMTGGYGYTF. CDR3 nucleotide sequence: TGCGCCAGCAGCTCCATGACAGGGGGCTATGGCTACACCTTC.

The rearrangement links TRBV5-1 to TRBJ1-6; D uncertain. Trimming stripped 2 bases from V and 9 bases from J, with 18 bases between. Germline V gene sequence: CDR1 SGHRS, CDR2 YFSETQ. The CDR3 loop spans 16 amino acids. Here the CDR3 reads CASSFDRTGVGSPLHF. CDR3 coding DNA: TGCGCCAGCAGCTTTGATCGGACTGGGGTTGGTTCACCCCTCCACTTT.